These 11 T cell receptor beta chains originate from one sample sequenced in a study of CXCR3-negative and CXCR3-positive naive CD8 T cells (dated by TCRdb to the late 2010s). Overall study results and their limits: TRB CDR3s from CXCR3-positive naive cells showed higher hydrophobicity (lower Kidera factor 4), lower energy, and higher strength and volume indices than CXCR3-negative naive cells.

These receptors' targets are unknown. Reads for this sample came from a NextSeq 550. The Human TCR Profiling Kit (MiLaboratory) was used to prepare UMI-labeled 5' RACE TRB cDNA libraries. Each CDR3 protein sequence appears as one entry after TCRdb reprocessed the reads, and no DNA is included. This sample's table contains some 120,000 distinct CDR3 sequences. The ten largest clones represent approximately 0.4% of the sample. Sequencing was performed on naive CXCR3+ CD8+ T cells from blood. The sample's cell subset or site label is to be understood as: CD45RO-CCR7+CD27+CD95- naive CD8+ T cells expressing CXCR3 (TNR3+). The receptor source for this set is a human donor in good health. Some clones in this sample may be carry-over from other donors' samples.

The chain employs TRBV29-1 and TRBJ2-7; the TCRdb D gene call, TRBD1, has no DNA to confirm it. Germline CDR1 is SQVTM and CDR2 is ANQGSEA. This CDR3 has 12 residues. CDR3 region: CSVDRGDYEQYF.

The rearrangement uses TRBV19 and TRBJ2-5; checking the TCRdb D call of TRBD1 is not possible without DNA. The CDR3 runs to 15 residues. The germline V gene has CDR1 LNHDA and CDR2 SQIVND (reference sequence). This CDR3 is CASSMGALGGETQYF.

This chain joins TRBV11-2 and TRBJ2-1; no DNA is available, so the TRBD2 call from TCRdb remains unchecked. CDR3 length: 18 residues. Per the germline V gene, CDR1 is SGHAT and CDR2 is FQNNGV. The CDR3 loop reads CASSFLLLAGESYNEQFF.

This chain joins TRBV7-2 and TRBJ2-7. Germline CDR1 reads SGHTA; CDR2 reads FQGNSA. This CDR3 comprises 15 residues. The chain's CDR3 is CASSLWLAEDYEQYF.

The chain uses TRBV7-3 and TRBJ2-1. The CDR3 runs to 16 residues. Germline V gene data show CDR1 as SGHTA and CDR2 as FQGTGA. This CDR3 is CASSLSGPSSYNEQFF.

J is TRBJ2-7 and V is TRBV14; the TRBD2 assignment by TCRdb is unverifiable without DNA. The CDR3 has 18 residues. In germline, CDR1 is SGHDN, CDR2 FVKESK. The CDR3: CASSQVSDSAGRVDEQYF.

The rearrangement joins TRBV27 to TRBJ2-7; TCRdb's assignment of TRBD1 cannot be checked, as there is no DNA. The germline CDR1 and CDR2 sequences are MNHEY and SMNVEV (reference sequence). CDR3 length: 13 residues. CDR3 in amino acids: CASSLTGSYEQYF.

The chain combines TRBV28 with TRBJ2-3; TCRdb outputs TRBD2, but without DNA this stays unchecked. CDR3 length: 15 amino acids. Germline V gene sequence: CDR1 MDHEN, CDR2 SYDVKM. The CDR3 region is CASSLGRRGTDTQYF.

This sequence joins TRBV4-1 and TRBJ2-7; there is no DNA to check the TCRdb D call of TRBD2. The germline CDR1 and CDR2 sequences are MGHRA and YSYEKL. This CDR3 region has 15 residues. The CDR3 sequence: CASSQDSGFTYEQYF.

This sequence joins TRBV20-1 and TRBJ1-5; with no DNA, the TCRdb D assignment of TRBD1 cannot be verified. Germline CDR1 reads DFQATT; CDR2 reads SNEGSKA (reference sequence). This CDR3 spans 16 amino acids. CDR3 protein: CSARDLSRAGNQPQHF.

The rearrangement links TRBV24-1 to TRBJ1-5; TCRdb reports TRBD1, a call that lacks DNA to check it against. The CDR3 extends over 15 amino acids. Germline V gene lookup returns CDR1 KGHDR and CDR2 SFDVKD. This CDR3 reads CATSDSDSSNQPQHF.